These 13 T cell receptor beta chains share one sample of origin, sequenced in a study of T-cell memory formation after mild COVID-19. Each CDR3 protein gets one entry after TCRdb re-called the 5' RACE reads with MiXCR. This table holds 560,000 or so distinct CDR3 sequences, 17% found once. Material: PBMCs or a T cell subset sorted from them (not recorded which). The source is an adult woman who had mild COVID-19 (a few samples of this study predate the infection). Cell type and time point are not known.

This clonotype has a handful of counts. V gene TRBV11-3 combines with J gene TRBJ1-4; D gene ambiguous. Germline CDR1 reads SGHNT; CDR2 reads YENEEA. The CDR3 spans 12 residues. V lost 6 bases to trimming and J lost 8 bases, with 10 bases between them. CDR3 coding DNA: TGTGCCAGCAGAGGTCGTGAGGAAAAACTGTTTTTT. It codes for CASRGREEKLFF.

This clonotype occurred a few times. The chain has TRBV3-1 and TRBJ2-3, with 7 bases identical to TRBD2. V lost 0 bases, J lost 5 bases, and 11 bases stayed unmatched. CDR1 and CDR2 from the germline V gene are LGHDT and YNNKEL (reference sequence). This CDR3 contains 17 residues. CDR3: CASSQDRIAGRVDTQYF. The CDR3 DNA reads TGTGCCAGCAGCCAAGATAGGATCGCGGGGAGGGTAGATACGCAGTATTTT.

This chain connects TRBV9 to TRBJ2-5, with TRBD2 as a possible D gene (6 bases). V was pared by 2 bases and J by 2 bases, with 16 bases between. Germline CDR1 reads SGDLS; CDR2 reads YYNGEE. The CDR3 covers 16 residues. The CDR3 DNA sequence: TGTGCCAGCAGCGTTTCCAAGTCGGAGGGGCAAGAGACCCAGTACTTC. Translation gives CASSVSKSEGQETQYF.

The chain employs TRBV14 and TRBJ2-7, with D perhaps TRBD2 (6 bases). V dropped 2 bases and J dropped 4 bases, with 18 bases sitting between them. Germline loops: CDR1 SGHDN, CDR2 FVKESK. CDR3 length equals 16 residues. The DNA of the CDR3 is TGTGCCAGCAGCCAATTGCGGCTAGCGAGCTTATACGAGCAGTACTTC. Its protein product is CASSQLRLASLYEQYF.

This rearrangement joins TRBV30 to TRBJ2-1; 8 bases are a match to TRBD2. Germline CDR1 and CDR2: GTSNPN and SVGIG (reference sequence). Unmatched junction bases numbered 3, after V lost 1 base and J lost 1 base. The CDR3 consists of 15 residues. CDR3 protein: CAWSEGTRSYNEQFF. The CDR3 DNA sequence: TGTGCCTGGAGTGAAGGGACTAGGTCCTACAATGAGCAGTTCTTC.

A remark on this clonotype: One end of the junction does not line up with germline, which may come from a read error. The gene calls are TRBV6-2 or TRBV6-3 and TRBJ2-1; D call uncertain. Germline V gene data show CDR1 as MNHEY and CDR2 as SVGEGT. The CDR3 spans 11 residues. CDR3 residues: CASSYWNLVIF. The CDR3, as DNA: TGTGCCAGCAGTTACTGGAATCTAGTAATCTTC.

The sample holds a few counts of this clonotype. The chain has TRBV3-1 and TRBJ1-6; the D is unclear. The CDR3 length is 14 residues. V lost 7 bases to trimming and J lost 8 bases, with 15 bases between them. Germline lookup yields CDR1 LGHDT and CDR2 YNNKEL (reference sequence). The CDR3, as DNA: TGTGCCAGCAAGCCAGGACGCGTTTATTCACCCCTCCACTTT. Protein: CASKPGRVYSPLHF.

This clonotype has a count of ten or more. This chain uses TRBV5-1 with TRBJ1-1, with 8 bases lining up with TRBD1. After removal of 2 bases from V and 1 base from J, the junction contained 1 base not matched to a gene. This CDR3 comprises 14 residues. The germline CDR1 and CDR2 sequences are SGHRS and YFSETQ. The CDR3 sequence is CASSFGTGNTEAFF. CDR3 DNA: TGCGCCAGCAGCTTCGGGACAGGGAACACTGAAGCTTTCTTT. The whole variable domain, filled in from reference TRBV5-1 and TRBJ1-1, reads KAGVTQTPRYLIKTRGQQVTLSCSPISGHRSVSWYQQTPGQGLQFLFEYFSETQRNKGNFPGRFSGRQFSNSRSEMNVSTLELGDSALYLCASSFGTGNTEAFFGQGTRLTVV.

The rearrangement links TRBV30 to TRBJ1-1, with 8 bases fitting TRBD1. CDR3 length equals 12 residues. V shed 6 bases and J 6 bases; nucleotides not matched to a gene: 6. Germline V CDR1 and CDR2: GTSNPN, SVGIG (reference sequence). In DNA, the CDR3 is TGTGCCTGCAAGACAGGGGAGGCTGAAGCTTTCTTT. Its translation: CACKTGEAEAFF.

This chain uses TRBV5-1 with TRBJ1-2; the match to TRBD1 covers 9 bases. V dropped 5 bases and J dropped 7; count of bases not matched to a gene: 15. The CDR3 length is 16 residues. The V gene's germline CDR1 is SGHRS and CDR2 YFSETQ. CDR3 in DNA: TGCGCCAGCAGACCCGGGACAGGGAACCCAACTGGTGGCTACACCTTC. This translates into CASRPGTGNPTGGYTF.

This chain connects TRBV7-2 to TRBJ2-5; 7 positions match TRBD2. Germline V CDR1 and CDR2: SGHTA, FQGNSA. The CDR3 sequence is 17 residues long. V lost 7 bases, J lost 2 bases, and 16 bases stayed unmatched. The CDR3 is CASTLRDYPRGQETQYF. The CDR3 nucleotides read TGTGCCAGCACCCTAAGGGACTACCCGCGGGGACAAGAGACCCAGTACTTC.

This clonotype was found a few times. The chain joins TRBV30 to TRBJ1-1; D might be TRBD1 (5 bases). The CDR3 loop spans 16 amino acids. The ends were cut back, 0 bases at V and 0 bases at J, with 14 bases in the middle. Germline V lookup: CDR1 GTSNPN, CDR2 SVGIG (reference sequence). In nucleotides, the CDR3 is TGTGCCTGGAGTGTAAGCTGGGAAGGGGTGAACACTGAAGCTTTCTTT. Translated: CAWSVSWEGVNTEAFF.

The chain joins TRBV19 to TRBJ2-7; tentatively, D is TRBD2 (5 bases). The ends were cut back, 3 bases at V and 6 bases at J, with 12 bases in the middle. This CDR3 has 13 amino acids. The germline V gene has CDR1 LNHDA and CDR2 SQIVND (reference sequence). CDR3 protein: CASSMGLASEQYF. The CDR3 coding sequence is TGTGCCAGTAGTATGGGCCTAGCATCCGAGCAGTACTTC.